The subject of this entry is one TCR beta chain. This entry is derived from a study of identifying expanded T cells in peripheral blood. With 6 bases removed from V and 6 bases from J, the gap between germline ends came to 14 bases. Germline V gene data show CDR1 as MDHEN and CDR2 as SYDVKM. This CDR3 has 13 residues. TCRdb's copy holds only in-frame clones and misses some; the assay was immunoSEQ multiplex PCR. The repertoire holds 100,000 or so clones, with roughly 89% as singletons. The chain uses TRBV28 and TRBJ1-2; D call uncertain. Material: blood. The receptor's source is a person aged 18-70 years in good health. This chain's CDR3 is CASSLRADDGYTF. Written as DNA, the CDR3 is TGTGCCAGCAGCCTTCGGGCGGATGATGGCTACACCTTC.